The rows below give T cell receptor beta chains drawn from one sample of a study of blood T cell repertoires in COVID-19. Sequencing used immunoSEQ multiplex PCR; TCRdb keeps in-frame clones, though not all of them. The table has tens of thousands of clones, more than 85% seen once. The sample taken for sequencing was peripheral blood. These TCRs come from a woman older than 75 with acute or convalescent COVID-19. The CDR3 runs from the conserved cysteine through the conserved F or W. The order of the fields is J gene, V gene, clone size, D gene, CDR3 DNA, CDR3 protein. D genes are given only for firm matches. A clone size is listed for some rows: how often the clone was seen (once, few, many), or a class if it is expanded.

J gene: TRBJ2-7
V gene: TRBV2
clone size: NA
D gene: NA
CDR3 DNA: TGTGCCAGCAGTGTTGCGGGTTCCTACGAGCAGTACTTC
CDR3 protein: CASSVAGSYEQYF

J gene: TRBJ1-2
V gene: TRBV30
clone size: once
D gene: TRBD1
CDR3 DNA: TGTGCCTGGTTGGGGACAGCCTCGGGGGGCTACACCTTC
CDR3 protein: CAWLGTASGGYTF

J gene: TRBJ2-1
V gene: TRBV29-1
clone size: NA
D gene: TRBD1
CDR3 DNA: TGCAGCGTCCACGGACAGGGGAATGAGCAGTTCTTC
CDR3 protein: CSVHGQGNEQFF

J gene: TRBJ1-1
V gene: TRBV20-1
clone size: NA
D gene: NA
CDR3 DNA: TGCAGTGCCCAGCGGGGGGAAGGGGCTTTCTTT
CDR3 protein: CSAQRGEGAFF

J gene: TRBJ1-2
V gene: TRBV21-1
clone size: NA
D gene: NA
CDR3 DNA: TGTGCCAGCAGCGCTCCAGGCAGGGGTCGAGGCTACACCTTC
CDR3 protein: CASSAPGRGRGYTF

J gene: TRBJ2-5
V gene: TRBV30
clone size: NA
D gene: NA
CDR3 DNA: TGTGCCTGGAGGTCAGGGTATCTAGAGACCCAGTACTTC
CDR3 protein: CAWRSGYLETQYF

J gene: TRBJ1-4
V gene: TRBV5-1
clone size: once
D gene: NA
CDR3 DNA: TGCGCCAGCAGCTCACAGGGAAATACTAATGAAAAACTGTTTTTT
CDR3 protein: CASSSQGNTNEKLFF

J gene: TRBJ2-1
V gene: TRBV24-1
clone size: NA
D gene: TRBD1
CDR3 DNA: TGTGCCACCAGTGAATCGACAGGGGGCAATGAGCAGTTCTTC
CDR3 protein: CATSESTGGNEQFF

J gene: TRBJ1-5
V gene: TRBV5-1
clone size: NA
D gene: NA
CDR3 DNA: TGCGCCAGCAGCTTGGCCGGGGGGCAGCCCCAGCATTTT
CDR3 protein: CASSLAGGQPQHF

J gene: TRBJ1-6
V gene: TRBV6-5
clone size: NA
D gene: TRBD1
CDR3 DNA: TGTGCCAGCAGTAAGGACAGGGGAAGTTCACCCCTCCACTTT
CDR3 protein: CASSKDRGSSPLHF

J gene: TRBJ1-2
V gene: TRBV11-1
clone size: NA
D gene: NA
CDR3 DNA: TGTGCCAGCAGCTTTGGACAGAACTATGGCTACACCTTC
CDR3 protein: CASSFGQNYGYTF

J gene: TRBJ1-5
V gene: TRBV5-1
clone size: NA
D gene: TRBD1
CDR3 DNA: TGCGCCAGCAGTGTGCGTTCGGGACAGCTAATTTATAGCAATCAGCCCCAGCATTTT
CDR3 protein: CASSVRSGQLIYSNQPQHF

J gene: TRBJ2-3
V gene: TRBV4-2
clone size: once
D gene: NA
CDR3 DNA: TGTGCCAGCAGCCAAGGTATAGGGGAATCAGATACGCAGTATTTT
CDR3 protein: CASSQGIGESDTQYF

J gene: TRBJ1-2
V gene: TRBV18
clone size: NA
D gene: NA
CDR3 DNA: TGTGCCAGCTCACCAATAGACACCAACTATGGCTACACCTTC
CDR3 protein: CASSPIDTNYGYTF

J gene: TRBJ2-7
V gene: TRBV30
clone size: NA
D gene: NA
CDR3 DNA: TGTGCCTGGAGTGCGGGATCCATCGGGAACGAGCAGTACTTC
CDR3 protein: CAWSAGSIGNEQYF

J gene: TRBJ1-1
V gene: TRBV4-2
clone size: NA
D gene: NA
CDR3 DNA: TGTGCCAGCAGCCAAGGTGCACATCAGGGCACTGAAGCTTTCTTT
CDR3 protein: CASSQGAHQGTEAFF

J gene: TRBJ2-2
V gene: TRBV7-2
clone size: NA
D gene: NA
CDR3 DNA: TGTGCCAGCAACCAGGTGGTCGGGGAGCTGTTTTTT
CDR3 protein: CASNQVVGELFF

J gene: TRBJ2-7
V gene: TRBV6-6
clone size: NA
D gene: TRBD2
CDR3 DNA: TGTGCCAGCAGACGGGGGGACGGCTCCTACGAGCAGTACTTC
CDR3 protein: CASRRGDGSYEQYF

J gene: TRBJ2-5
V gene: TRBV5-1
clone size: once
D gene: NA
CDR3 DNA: TGCGCCAGCAGGGAGGGGCCGGGGGAGACCCAGTACTTC
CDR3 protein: CASREGPGETQYF

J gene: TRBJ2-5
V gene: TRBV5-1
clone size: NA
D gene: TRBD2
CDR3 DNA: TGCGCCAGCAGCCTCCTCCCCCCGGGGGCGGGGGGGGGAGAGACCCAGTACTTC
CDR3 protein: CASSLLPPGAGGGETQYF

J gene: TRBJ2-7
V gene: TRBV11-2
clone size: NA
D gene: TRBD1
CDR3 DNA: TGTGCCAGCAGCCCGCTCCGATTGGACAGGGGGTTAGTGGAGTACTTC
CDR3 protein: CASSPLRLDRGLVEYF

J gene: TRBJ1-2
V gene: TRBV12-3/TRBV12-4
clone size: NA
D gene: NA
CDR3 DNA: TGTGCCAGCAGGGCAGCGAACTATGGCTACACCTTC
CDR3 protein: CASRAANYGYTF